The clone carrying this TCR beta chain was found many times. Its target is unknown. This entry comes from a study of response to subunit inactivated influenza vaccine. One entry per CDR3 protein, called by TCRdb with MiXCR from the RT-PCR reads. The sample lists approximately 700,000 distinct CDR3 sequences, more than 15% occurring once. Notes on the study in general: Authors suggested each seasonal flu vaccination may recruit only limited numbers of new T cells.

The V gene's germline CDR1 is MNHEY and CDR2 SVGAGI. The CDR3 is 16 amino acids. Trimming cost V 2 bases and J 4 bases; bases outside gene matches: 11. The chain is built from TRBV6-5 and TRBJ2-7, with 7 bases fitting TRBD2. Source: PBMCs from blood, taken 11 to 12 days after vaccination. The sequence was obtained from a man in his forties or fifties who received an inactivated influenza vaccine. In DNA form, the CDR3 reads TGTGCCAGCAGTTACACCCAACTAGCGAGAGGTTACGAGCAGTACTTC. Translated, it gives CASSYTQLARGYEQYF.